This T cell receptor beta chain was captured by sequencing in a study of T cell repertoires in cytomegalovirus infection. Overall study: Peptides in the study included HLA-C-restricted and HLA-B-restricted CMV epitopes. It can be stated that public TCR beta signatures indicated CMV infection as well as a matching HLA type.

TCRdb processed the reads anew with MiXCR; each CDR3 protein has one entry. The sample shows 40,000 to 55,000 distinct CDR3 sequences, around 18% of them seen only once. General study findings and limits: Adding up the frequency of public TCR beta families identified people who carried CMV plus the relevant HLA. Within the response measured ex vivo, HLA-C-restricted CMV-specific TCR beta clonotypes were dominant.

CDR3 length: 18 residues. The germline gives CDR1 SEHNR, CDR2 FQNEAQ (reference sequence). Trimming removed 3 bases from V and 0 bases from J; junction bases left unmatched: 10. This clonotype has more than one count but fewer than ten. Its antigen is currently unknown. The sequences come from CD8+ T cells from cultured PBMCs, collected from culture after CMV antigen stimulation. The J gene is TRBJ2-4, the V gene TRBV7-9; 8 bases line up with TRBD1. This receptor was obtained from a human donor in good health (CMV status not recorded). Some clones in this sample may be carry-over from other donors' samples. CDR3 residues: CASSLGDRGGVAKNIQYF. DNA for the CDR3: TGTGCCAGCAGCTTGGGAGACAGGGGCGGAGTAGCCAAAAACATTCAGTACTTC.